The 26 T cell receptor beta chains listed next were all sequenced from one sample in a study of CD8+ T cells in alopecia areata. Peripheral blood, together with lesional scalp punch biopsies, was collected from alopecia areata patients. Sequencing templates came from extracted RNA that was reverse transcribed into cDNA. Here immunoSEQ multiplex PCR was the method, and the copy in TCRdb shows in-frame clones only, minus some. The table lists roughly 16,000 clones, 60% of them singletons. Material: skin. The source of these receptors is a human donor with alopecia areata.

The chain combines TRBV2 with TRBJ2-1; 10 positions agree with TRBD1. CDR3 length: 15 residues. V lost 6 bases to trimming and J lost 8 bases; unmatched junction nucleotides: 10. CDR1 is SNHLY, CDR2 FYNNEI, per germline. The DNA of the CDR3 is TGTGCCAGCAGCTACGACAGGGGGCTAAGGGATGAGCAGTTCTTC. Translation: CASSYDRGLRDEQFF.

V and J are TRBV20-1 and TRBJ1-2; unclear D gene. Germline CDR1 reads DFQATT; CDR2 reads SNEGSKA (reference sequence). V dropped 6 bases and J dropped 7 bases, with 6 bases sitting between them. CDR3 size: 9 residues. Here the CDR3 DNA reads TGCAGTGCCCTACCTGGCTACACCTTC. Encoded protein: CSALPGYTF.

Regarding this clone: At one end the junction does not follow the germline gene, possibly because of a read error. The V call is TRBV13, the J call TRBJ1-5; 9 nucleotides agree with TRBD1. The CDR3 covers 15 residues. CDR1 is PRHDT, CDR2 FYEKMQ, per germline (reference sequence). The CDR3 nucleotides read TGTGCCAGCAGCCTAGGGGGGACAGGGAATCAGCCCCAGCATTTT. This gives the protein CASSLGGTGNQPQHF.

There are a few counts of this clone. The chain combines TRBV10-3 with TRBJ1-3, with D perhaps matching TRBD1 (6 bases). Germline V gives CDR1 ENHRY, CDR2 SYGVKD. V was pared by 6 bases and J by 0 bases, with 15 bases between. The length of the CDR3 is 16 residues. Written as DNA, the CDR3 is TGTGCCATCAGAAGGACAGTAAGCTCCTCTGGAAACACCATATATTTT. This translates into CAIRRTVSSSGNTIYF.

V and J are TRBV10-2 and TRBJ2-2; the D gene is possibly TRBD1 (5 bases). Trimming removed 2 bases from V and 4 bases from J, with 11 bases in between. The CDR3 has 15 residues. In germline, CDR1 is WSHSY, CDR2 SAAADI. This chain's CDR3 is CASSEDSFSTGELFF. The DNA for the CDR3 is TGCGCCAGCAGTGAGGACAGCTTCTCCACCGGGGAGCTGTTTTTT.

The CDR3 nucleotides are TGTGCCAGCAGTCTCCGGGGGACCCAGTACTTC. This codes for CASSLRGTQYF. V gene TRBV7-9 combines with J gene TRBJ2-5; a possible D gene is TRBD2 (5 bases). The germline gives CDR1 SEHNR, CDR2 FQNEAQ (reference sequence). This CDR3 spans 11 amino acids. The V end was cut by 6 bases, the J end by 7 bases, with 9 bases between.

The V call is TRBV5-1, the J call TRBJ2-3; D is perhaps TRBD2 (6 bases). The CDR3 length is 14 residues. CDR1 is SGHRS and CDR2 is YFSETQ in the germline V gene. V was trimmed by 2 bases and J by 5 bases, leaving 12 bases between them. Written as DNA, the CDR3 is TGCGCCAGCAGCTTAGCGGTCGGGGGAGATACGCAGTATTTT. This codes for CASSLAVGGDTQYF.

The chain carries TRBV28 and TRBJ2-1; 8 nucleotides match TRBD1. This CDR3 has 16 amino acids. V gave up 5 bases and J gave up 0 bases; unmatched junction bases: 6. The germline V gene has CDR1 MDHEN and CDR2 SYDVKM. This chain's CDR3 is CASSTGGDLSYNEQFF. The CDR3 DNA sequence: TGTGCCAGCAGTACAGGGGGTGACCTCTCCTACAATGAGCAGTTCTTC.

V and J are TRBV5-6 and TRBJ2-5; a weak D match, TRBD1 (6 bases). V was cut by 4 bases and J by 1 base, with 11 bases left in between. Germline V gene sequence: CDR1 SGHDT, CDR2 YYEEEE. CDR3 length equals 14 residues. The CDR3 region is CASSTTGPQETQYF. For the CDR3, the DNA is TGTGCCAGCAGCACGACAGGTCCCCAAGAGACCCAGTACTTC.

This sequence joins TRBV27 and TRBJ1-2; maybe TRBD1 (6 bases). V lost 0 bases to trimming and J lost 4 bases, with 12 bases between them. CDR1 is MNHEY, CDR2 SMNVEV, per germline (reference sequence). The CDR3 contains 15 residues. The CDR3 DNA reads as TGTGCCAGCAGTTTATCGCGGGGGGCCCTCTATGGCTACACCTTC. Its translation: CASSLSRGALYGYTF.

There are a few counts of this clone. The V call is TRBV5-1, the J call TRBJ2-5, with 8 bases fitting TRBD1. Trimming at V came to 3 bases and at J to 3 bases, leaving 7 bases not matched to a gene. Germline CDR1 is SGHRS and CDR2 is YFSETQ. The length of the CDR3 is 15 residues. The CDR3 loop is CASSSAGTGEETQYF. In DNA form, the CDR3 reads TGCGCCAGCAGCTCGGCCGGGACAGGAGAAGAGACCCAGTACTTC.

The genes are TRBV5-1 and TRBJ2-7; TRBD2 might be the D (6 bases). The germline CDR1 and CDR2 sequences are SGHRS and YFSETQ. CDR3 size: 14 residues. V shed 1 base and J shed 6 bases, with 14 bases lying between them. CDR3 loop: CASSLTWLALEQYF. CDR3 coding DNA: TGCGCCAGCAGCTTGACCTGGCTAGCGCTCGAGCAGTACTTC. Drawing the rest from reference TRBV5-1 and TRBJ2-7, the complete variable domain is KAGVTQTPRYLIKTRGQQVTLSCSPISGHRSVSWYQQTPGQGLQFLFEYFSETQRNKGNFPGRFSGRQFSNSRSEMNVSTLELGDSALYLCASSLTWLALEQYFGPGTRLTVT.

In this sample, this clone turned up a few times. V is TRBV5-1 and J is TRBJ2-3, with D possibly matching TRBD1 (5 bases). The CDR3 loop spans 15 amino acids. Germline CDR1 reads SGHRS; CDR2 reads YFSETQ. V gave up 2 bases and J gave up 1 base, with 11 bases separating them. Here the CDR3 DNA reads TGCGCCAGCAGCTTCACATTGACAGGCACAGATACGCAGTATTTT. Encoded protein: CASSFTLTGTDTQYF.

This rearrangement joins TRBV19 to TRBJ2-7, with 11 bases aligning to TRBD1. The germline V gene has CDR1 LNHDA and CDR2 SQIVND (reference sequence). The ends lost 3 bases at V and 5 bases at J; junction bases unmatched: 6. This CDR3 region has 15 residues. Here the CDR3 reads CASSITGTGGNEQYF. As DNA, the CDR3 is TGTGCCAGTAGTATCACCGGGACAGGGGGGAACGAGCAGTACTTC.

This chain uses TRBV7-8 with TRBJ2-3; 7 positions match TRBD1. Germline CDR1 reads SGHVS; CDR2 reads FQNEAQ. This CDR3 region has 17 residues. Unmatched junction bases numbered 10, after V lost 1 base and J lost 3 bases. CDR3 nucleotide sequence: TGTGCCAGCAGCTTAGTATGGCCAGGGGGAGTTACAGATACGCAGTATTTT. Residues: CASSLVWPGGVTDTQYF.

This clone was seen once. The chain is built from TRBV27 and TRBJ2-3; no clear D gene. This CDR3 contains 14 residues. The V and J ends lost 4 bases and 0 bases respectively, with 8 bases between them. In germline, CDR1 is MNHEY, CDR2 SMNVEV (reference sequence). In nucleotides, the CDR3 is TGTGCCAGCAGTTCCCGGCCTAGCACAGATACGCAGTATTTT. Encoded protein: CASSSRPSTDTQYF.

V is TRBV10-3 and J is TRBJ2-1, with unresolved D. The germline V and J ends were trimmed by 6 bases and 8 bases, with 14 bases remaining between them. The CDR3 consists of 13 residues. Per the germline V gene, CDR1 is ENHRY and CDR2 is SYGVKD. The CDR3: CAISPLNSHEQFF. CDR3 sequence (DNA): TGTGCCATCAGCCCACTGAATAGCCATGAGCAGTTCTTC.

This clone showed up just once. The chain uses TRBV11-1 and TRBJ2-3; 12 nucleotides align to TRBD2. The CDR3 runs 14 residues. V lost 5 bases to trimming and J lost 5 bases; unmatched junction nucleotides: 2. Germline loops: CDR1 SGHAT, CDR2 FQDESV (reference sequence). The CDR3 is CASSTGLAGDTQYF. In DNA, the CDR3 is TGTGCCAGCAGCACGGGACTAGCGGGAGATACGCAGTATTTT.

This chain uses TRBV25-1 with TRBJ1-2; D is ambiguous. Germline CDR1 MGHDK, CDR2 SYGVNS. The CDR3 loop spans 11 amino acids. Trimming removed 6 bases at V and 3 bases at J, with 5 bases between. Here the CDR3 reads CASRRDYGYTF. The CDR3 DNA is TGTGCCAGCAGGCGAGACTATGGCTACACCTTC.

J is TRBJ2-5 and V is TRBV23-1; 10 positions agree with TRBD1. TRBV23-1 is identified as an open reading frame with a role that is uncertain. The V gene end was trimmed by 9 bases and the J gene end by 11 bases; junction bases not matched to a gene: 15. CDR3 length equals 14 residues. The CDR3 bases are TGCGCCAGAACGACAGGGGGCTTTTTCCGAGAGCAGTACTTC. Amino acids: CARTTGGFFREQYF.

This chain uses TRBV27 with TRBJ2-1, with TRBD2 matching over 9 bases. CDR1 is MNHEY and CDR2 is SMNVEV in the germline V gene (reference sequence). V was pared by 3 bases and J by 8 bases, with 8 bases of the junction left unmatched. The CDR3 runs 15 residues. The DNA for the CDR3 is TGTGCCAGCAGTTTCGGGCGGGAGGGCCCCGATGAGCAGTTCTTC. It encodes CASSFGREGPDEQFF.

The V and J genes are TRBV27 and TRBJ2-7, with D possibly being TRBD2 (6 bases). Germline lookup yields CDR1 MNHEY and CDR2 SMNVEV (reference sequence). The CDR3 is 13 residues long. V dropped 3 bases and J dropped 3 bases, with 9 bases sitting between them. The CDR3 is CASSFAEGYEQYF. For the CDR3, the DNA is TGTGCCAGCAGTTTCGCGGAGGGCTACGAGCAGTACTTC.

The V gene is TRBV29-1, the J gene TRBJ2-1, with D possibly TRBD2 on 5 matching bases. This CDR3 comprises 12 residues. Germline V gene sequence: CDR1 SQVTM, CDR2 ANQGSEA. The CDR3 region has the DNA TGCAGGGTGAAATCGGGGTACAATGAGCAGTTCTTC. As protein: CRVKSGYNEQFF.

The genes are TRBV20-1 and TRBJ1-1; D is uncertain. V shed 7 bases and J shed 3 bases, with 9 bases lying between them. Germline CDR1 reads DFQATT; CDR2 reads SNEGSKA (reference sequence). The CDR3 runs 11 residues. This chain's CDR3 is CSGPKYTEAFF. The CDR3 bases are TGCAGTGGTCCGAAGTACACTGAAGCTTTCTTT.

Details on this clone: At the DNA level, this CDR3 is encoded by other sequences in the same sample as well. V and J are TRBV2 and TRBJ1-5; D is uncertain. The CDR3 has 15 amino acids. V shed 4 bases and J shed 4 bases, with 14 bases lying between them. CDR1 and CDR2 from the germline V gene are SNHLY and FYNNEI. In nucleotides, the CDR3 is TGTGCCAGCAGTGTGTTGGGGAATAGTAATCAGCCCCAGCATTTT. Its protein is CASSVLGNSNQPQHF.

This clone was observed once. The chain uses TRBV5-1 and TRBJ2-1; D is perhaps TRBD2 (6 bases). The CDR3 runs 16 residues. V was trimmed by 0 bases and J by 7 bases, leaving 17 bases between them. The germline V gene has CDR1 SGHRS and CDR2 YFSETQ. The CDR3 is CASSLGFSGVANEQFF. Here the CDR3 DNA reads TGCGCCAGCAGCTTGGGCTTTTCGGGAGTAGCTAATGAGCAGTTCTTC.